The rows below give T cell receptor beta chains drawn from one sample of a study of CD8 T cells in ankylosing spondylitis. Each CDR3 protein gets one entry after TCRdb re-called the 5' RACE reads with MiXCR. Seen here are 750,000 to 850,000 distinct CDR3 sequences, 10% to 15% observed once, and the top ten hold about 0.49%. The sample consisted of blood, either unsorted or a sorted T cell fraction (not recorded which). These receptors were obtained from a male donor with ankylosing spondylitis. Each CDR3 is given with its conserved first and last residue. Fields, in order: D gene, clone size, J gene, V gene, CDR3 protein, CDR3 DNA. A D gene is named only where the DNA matches it firmly. A row's size may be missing; if present it is once, few, many or a size class.

-	-	TRBJ2-1	TRBV10-2	CASSESYVREFF	TGCGCCAGCAGTGAGTCGTATGTTAGGGAGTTCTTC
TRBD1	few	TRBJ2-1	TRBV9	CASSVVKGQGYSPNEQFF	TGTGCCAGCAGCGTAGTTAAGGGACAGGGGTATTCTCCCAATGAGCAGTTCTTC
-	-	TRBJ2-2	TRBV6-2/TRBV6-3	CASGQTGLTGELFF	TGTGCCAGCGGACAAACAGGGCTCACCGGGGAGCTGTTTTTT
TRBD2	few	TRBJ2-1	TRBV5-4	CATWEGRLAGANEQFF	TGTGCCACCTGGGAAGGGAGACTAGCGGGGGCCAATGAGCAGTTCTTC
-	few	TRBJ1-2	TRBV2	CASSGTVLVGYTF	TGTGCCAGCAGTGGGACCGTTCTCGTTGGCTACACCTTC
-	few	TRBJ2-1	TRBV6-2/TRBV6-3	CASSYSMLGKGTQFF	TGTGCCAGCAGTTACTCGATGCTTGGGAAGGGGACGCAGTTCTTC
TRBD2	few	TRBJ2-3	TRBV7-9	CASSAGTSPDTQYF	TGTGCCAGCAGCGCGGGGACTAGTCCAGATACGCAGTATTTT
-	many	TRBJ1-6	TRBV5-1	CASSPTLSSYNSPLHF	TGCGCCAGCAGCCCCACTCTGAGCTCCTATAATTCACCCCTCCACTTT
TRBD1	few	TRBJ1-5	TRBV4-3	CASSQDNRGQPQHF	TGCGCCAGCAGCCAAGATAACAGGGGGCAGCCCCAGCATTTT
TRBD2	many	TRBJ2-1	TRBV6-2/TRBV6-3	CASSPFPGLAGDEQFF	TGTGCCAGCAGCCCCTTTCCGGGACTAGCGGGAGATGAGCAGTTCTTC
-	few	TRBJ1-6	TRBV7-8	CASSSRIFSPLHF	TGTGCCAGCAGCTCTCGGATATTTTCACCCCTCCACTTT
TRBD2	-	TRBJ2-7	TRBV20-1	CSARDLLTSGSYEQYF	TGCAGTGCTAGAGATCTATTAACTAGCGGGAGCTACGAGCAGTACTTC
-	many	TRBJ2-7	TRBV10-3	CAISADSRLYEQYF	TGTGCCATCAGTGCGGACAGTCGCCTCTACGAGCAGTACTTC
-	-	TRBJ1-6	TRBV12-3/TRBV12-4	CASSLQGMNSPLHF	TGTGCCAGCAGCCTTCAGGGGATGAATTCACCCCTCCACTTT
-	few	TRBJ1-2	TRBV5-1	CASSSGGAPYGYTF	TGCGCCAGCAGCTCCGGAGGGGCTCCTTATGGCTACACCTTC
TRBD1	few	TRBJ1-1	TRBV5-1	CASSLFLRGHDTEAFF	TGCGCCAGCAGCTTGTTCTTAAGGGGGCACGACACTGAAGCTTTCTTT
TRBD1	few	TRBJ2-2	TRBV18	CASSLYRGPDTGELFF	TGTGCCAGCTCACTATACAGGGGGCCCGACACCGGGGAGCTGTTTTTT
-	few	TRBJ1-5	TRBV10-3	CATNRDIQYQPQHF	TGTGCCACTAACCGGGACATCCAATATCAGCCCCAGCATTTT
TRBD1	-	TRBJ1-1	TRBV29-1	CSVAQGGSTEAFF	TGCAGCGTTGCACAGGGGGGGAGCACTGAAGCTTTCTTT
-	few	TRBJ1-2	TRBV7-2	CASSRGAGEGYTF	TGTGCCAGCAGCCGCGGCGCAGGTGAAGGCTACACCTTC
-	-	TRBJ2-7	TRBV19	CASSVRWNRYSYEQYF	TGTGCCAGTAGTGTAAGGTGGAACAGGTACTCCTACGAGCAGTACTTC
TRBD2	few	TRBJ2-2	TRBV19	CASNGGSGRVNTGELFF	TGTGCCAGTAATGGGGGAAGCGGGAGGGTGAACACCGGGGAGCTGTTTTTT
-	-	TRBJ1-2	TRBV9	CASSVDQGRGGYTF	TGTGCCAGCAGCGTAGACCAGGGCAGGGGCGGCTACACCTTC
-	-	TRBJ2-7	TRBV20-1	CSARDVVSSYEQYF	TGCAGTGCTAGAGATGTAGTGAGCTCCTACGAGCAGTACTTC
-	-	TRBJ1-6	TRBV20-1	CSAPDLQGSPLHF	TGCAGTGCTCCGGACCTACAGGGATCACCCCTCCACTTT
-	-	TRBJ2-2	TRBV20-1	CSASVTGELFF	TGCAGTGCTAGTGTGACCGGGGAGCTGTTTTTT
TRBD1	many	TRBJ1-4	TRBV7-2	CASSLAWTGDEKLFF	TGTGCCAGCAGCTTAGCGTGGACAGGGGATGAAAAACTGTTTTTT
-	many	TRBJ1-1	TRBV4-2	CASSQAGVTEAFF	TGTGCCAGCAGCCAAGCAGGGGTCACTGAAGCTTTCTTT
-	few	TRBJ2-1	TRBV20-1	CSARLGGTGYNEQFF	TGCAGTGCTAGACTAGGCGGGACGGGATACAATGAGCAGTTCTTC
-	-	TRBJ2-5	TRBV20-1	CSALHVRLQETQYF	TGCAGTGCCCTACACGTGCGTCTCCAAGAGACCCAGTACTTC
TRBD2	few	TRBJ2-7	TRBV5-1	CASSGTSGTYEQYF	TGCGCCAGCAGCGGGACTAGCGGTACCTACGAGCAGTACTTC
-	many	TRBJ1-3	TRBV4-3	CASSQVWISGNTIYF	TGCGCCAGCAGCCAAGTTTGGATCTCTGGAAACACCATATATTTT
-	-	TRBJ2-1	TRBV20-1	CSARVVGGRTGSSYNEQFF	TGCAGTGCTAGAGTTGTGGGGGGTAGGACCGGGAGCTCCTACAATGAGCAGTTCTTC
TRBD2	-	TRBJ2-3	TRBV29-1	CSVEDPPGGRGDTQYF	TGCAGCGTTGAAGATCCCCCCGGCGGGAGGGGAGATACGCAGTATTTT
-	-	TRBJ2-4	TRBV5-6	CASSSLAVRNF	TGTGCCAGCAGCTCACTGGCGGTTAGGAACTTC
-	many	TRBJ2-1	TRBV6-6	CASSPTYSEQFF	TGTGCCAGCAGCCCTACTTACAGTGAGCAGTTCTTC
-	-	TRBJ2-3	TRBV7-8	CASSLGGARTDTQYF	TGTGCCAGCAGCTTGGGGGGGGCCCGCACAGATACGCAGTATTTT
-	-	TRBJ2-7	TRBV7-2	CASSRQDYYEQYF	TGTGCCAGTTCGAGGCAGGATTACTACGAGCAGTACTTC
TRBD1	few	TRBJ2-3	TRBV5-1	CASSYSPGQGFSLYF	TGCGCCAGCAGCTACTCACCGGGACAGGGCTTCAGTTTGTATTTT
-	many	TRBJ2-1	TRBV5-1	CASSLGGARNEQFF	TGCGCCAGCAGCTTGGGGGGGGCACGGAATGAGCAGTTCTTC
-	-	TRBJ1-2	TRBV14	CASSRSGVNYGYTF	TGTGCCAGCAGCCGTTCGGGGGTCAACTATGGCTACACCTTC
-	few	TRBJ1-5	TRBV20-1	CSARDGQYNQPQHF	TGCAGTGCCCGGGACGGGCAATATAATCAGCCCCAGCATTTT
-	few	TRBJ2-7	TRBV30	CAWSRGYEQYF	TGTGCCTGGAGTCGAGGATACGAGCAGTACTTC
-	few	TRBJ1-6	TRBV7-2	CASSFFTVTNSPLHF	TGTGCCAGCAGCTTTTTCACAGTAACCAATTCACCCCTCCACTTT
-	many	TRBJ2-7	TRBV12-3/TRBV12-4	CASSRGDSSYEQYF	TGTGCCAGCAGCCGGGGGGACAGCTCCTACGAGCAGTACTTC
-	-	TRBJ1-1	TRBV9	CASSVAANTEAFF	TGTGCCAGCAGCGTAGCAGCGAACACTGAAGCTTTCTTT
-	few	TRBJ1-2	TRBV6-1	CASSEARGNYGYTF	TGTGCCAGCAGTGAAGCCCGAGGGAACTATGGCTACACCTTC
-	few	TRBJ1-1	TRBV20-1	CSARNPLGWSTEAFF	TGCAGTGCTAGAAACCCATTGGGATGGAGCACTGAAGCTTTCTTT
-	-	TRBJ1-2	TRBV11-2	CASSPVKGPPNYGYTF	TGTGCCAGCAGCCCAGTGAAAGGACCTCCTAACTATGGCTACACCTTC
TRBD2	few	TRBJ2-7	TRBV4-3	CASSQGVSGTMLYEQYF	TGCGCCAGCAGCCAAGGGGTTAGCGGGACGATGCTCTACGAGCAGTACTTC
-	-	TRBJ2-1	TRBV7-2	CASSTGVIQYNEQFF	TGTGCCAGCAGCACCGGGGTGATCCAATACAATGAGCAGTTCTTC
TRBD1	-	TRBJ1-2	TRBV7-2	CASSSYHGQGREYGYTF	TGTGCCAGCAGCTCTTACCATGGACAGGGAAGAGAGTATGGCTACACCTTC